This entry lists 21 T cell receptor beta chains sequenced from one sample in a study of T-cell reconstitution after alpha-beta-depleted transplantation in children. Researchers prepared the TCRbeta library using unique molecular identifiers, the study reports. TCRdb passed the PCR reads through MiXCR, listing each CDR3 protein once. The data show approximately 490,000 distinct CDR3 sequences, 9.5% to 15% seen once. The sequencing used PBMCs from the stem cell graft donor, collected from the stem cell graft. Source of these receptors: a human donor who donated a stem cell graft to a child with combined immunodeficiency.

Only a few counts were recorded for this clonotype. As DNA, the CDR3 is TGTGCCAGCAGCCAAGGGGACAGAGAGACCCAGTACTTC. Amino acids: CASSQGDRETQYF. This chain joins TRBV4-2 and TRBJ2-5, with 7 positions matching TRBD1. CDR3 length: 13 residues. The germline CDR1 and CDR2 sequences are LGHNA and YNFKEQ. The J segment lost 4 bases and the V segment lost 1 base, leaving 0 bases of the junction unmatched.

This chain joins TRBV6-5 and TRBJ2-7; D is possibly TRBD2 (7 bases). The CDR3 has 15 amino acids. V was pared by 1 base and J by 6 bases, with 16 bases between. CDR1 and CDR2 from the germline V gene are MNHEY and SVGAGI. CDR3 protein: CASSYFGGRGTEQYF. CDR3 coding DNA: TGTGCCAGCAGTTACTTCGGGGGGCGGGGTACCGAGCAGTACTTC.

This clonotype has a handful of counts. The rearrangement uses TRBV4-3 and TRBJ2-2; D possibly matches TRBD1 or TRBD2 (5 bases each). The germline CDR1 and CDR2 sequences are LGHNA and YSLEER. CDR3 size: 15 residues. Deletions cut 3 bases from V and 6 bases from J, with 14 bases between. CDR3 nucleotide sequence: TGCGCCAGCAGCCAGGGACGGGAAGGGTCCGGGGAGCTGTTTTTT. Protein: CASSQGREGSGELFF.

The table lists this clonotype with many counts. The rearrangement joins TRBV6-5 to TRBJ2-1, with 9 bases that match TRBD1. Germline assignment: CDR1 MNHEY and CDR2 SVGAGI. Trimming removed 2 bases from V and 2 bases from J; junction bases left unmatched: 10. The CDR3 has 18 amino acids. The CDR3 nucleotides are TGTGCCAGCAGTTACAGGGGTACCGGGACAGGGACCTACAATGAGCAGTTCTTC. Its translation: CASSYRGTGTGTYNEQFF.

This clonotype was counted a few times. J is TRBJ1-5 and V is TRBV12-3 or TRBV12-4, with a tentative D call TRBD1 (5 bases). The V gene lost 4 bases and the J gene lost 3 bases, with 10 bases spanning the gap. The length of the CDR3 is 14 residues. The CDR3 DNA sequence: TGTGCCAGCAGTTGGGGGGGTTACAATCAGCCCCAGCATTTT. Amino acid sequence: CASSWGGYNQPQHF.

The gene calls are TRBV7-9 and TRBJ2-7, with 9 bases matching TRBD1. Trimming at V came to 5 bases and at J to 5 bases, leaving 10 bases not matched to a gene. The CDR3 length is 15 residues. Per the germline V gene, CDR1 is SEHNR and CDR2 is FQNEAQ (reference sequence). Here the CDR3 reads CASSTPGQGRNEQYF. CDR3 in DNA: TGTGCCAGCAGCACACCGGGACAGGGTAGGAACGAGCAGTACTTC.

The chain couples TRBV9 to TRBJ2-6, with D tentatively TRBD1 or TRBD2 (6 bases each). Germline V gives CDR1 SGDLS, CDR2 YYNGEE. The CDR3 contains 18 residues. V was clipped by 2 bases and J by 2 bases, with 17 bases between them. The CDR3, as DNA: TGTGCCAGCAGCGTGAGTTCAGGAGGGGGGCCTGGGGCCAACGTCCTGACTTTC. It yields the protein CASSVSSGGGPGANVLTF.

CDR3 DNA: TGTGCCACCAGCAGGACAGGGTTTAGCAATCAGCCCCAGCATTTT. It specifies CATSRTGFSNQPQHF. The chain uses TRBV15 and TRBJ1-5; 7 bases agree with TRBD1. In germline, CDR1 is LNHNV, CDR2 YYDKDF (reference sequence). The CDR3 is made up of 15 amino acids. The V gene end was trimmed by 3 bases and the J gene end by 0 bases; junction bases not matched to a gene: 2.

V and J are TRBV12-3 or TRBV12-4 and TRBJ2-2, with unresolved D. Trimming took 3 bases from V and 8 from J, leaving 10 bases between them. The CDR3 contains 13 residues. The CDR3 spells CASSLMETGELFF. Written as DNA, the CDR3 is TGTGCCAGCAGTTTGATGGAGACGGGGGAGCTGTTTTTT.

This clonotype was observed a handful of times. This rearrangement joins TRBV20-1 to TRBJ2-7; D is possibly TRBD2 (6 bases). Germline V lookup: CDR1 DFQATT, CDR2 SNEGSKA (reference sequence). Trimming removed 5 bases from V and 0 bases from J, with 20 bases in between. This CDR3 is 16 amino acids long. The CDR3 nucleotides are TGCAGTGCTCAGGAGCTGGCGCGGGGACTCTCCTACGAGCAGTACTTC. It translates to CSAQELARGLSYEQYF.

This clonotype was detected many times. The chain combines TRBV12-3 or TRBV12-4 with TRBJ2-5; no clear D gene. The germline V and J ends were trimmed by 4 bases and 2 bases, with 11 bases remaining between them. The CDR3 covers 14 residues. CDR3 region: CASSWIGPQETQYF. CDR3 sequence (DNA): TGTGCCAGCAGTTGGATTGGGCCTCAAGAGACCCAGTACTTC.

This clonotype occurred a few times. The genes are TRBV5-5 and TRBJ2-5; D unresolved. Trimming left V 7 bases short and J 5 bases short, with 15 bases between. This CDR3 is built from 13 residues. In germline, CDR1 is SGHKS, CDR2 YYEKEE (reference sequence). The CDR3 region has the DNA TGTGCCAGCGTACCAATCGGCGCGGAGACCCAGTACTTC. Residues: CASVPIGAETQYF.

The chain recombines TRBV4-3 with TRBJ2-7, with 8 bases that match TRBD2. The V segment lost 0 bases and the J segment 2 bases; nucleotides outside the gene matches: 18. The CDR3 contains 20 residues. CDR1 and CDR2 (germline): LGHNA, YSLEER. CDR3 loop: CASSQDVGGGTAIFPYEQYF. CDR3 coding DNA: TGCGCCAGCAGCCAAGATGTAGGCGGGGGGACCGCGATTTTCCCCTACGAGCAGTACTTC.

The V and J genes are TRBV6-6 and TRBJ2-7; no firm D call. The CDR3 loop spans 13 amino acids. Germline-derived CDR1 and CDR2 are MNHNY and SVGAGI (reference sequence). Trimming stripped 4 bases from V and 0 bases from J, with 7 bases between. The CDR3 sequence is CASSWALSYEQYF. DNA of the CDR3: TGTGCCAGCAGTTGGGCCCTCTCCTACGAGCAGTACTTC.

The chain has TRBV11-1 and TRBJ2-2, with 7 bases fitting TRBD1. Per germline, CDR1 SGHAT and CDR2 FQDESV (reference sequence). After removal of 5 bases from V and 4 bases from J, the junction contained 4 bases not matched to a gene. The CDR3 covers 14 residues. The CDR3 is CASSRGQSTGELFF. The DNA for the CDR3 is TGTGCCAGCAGCAGGGGACAGAGCACCGGGGAGCTGTTTTTT.

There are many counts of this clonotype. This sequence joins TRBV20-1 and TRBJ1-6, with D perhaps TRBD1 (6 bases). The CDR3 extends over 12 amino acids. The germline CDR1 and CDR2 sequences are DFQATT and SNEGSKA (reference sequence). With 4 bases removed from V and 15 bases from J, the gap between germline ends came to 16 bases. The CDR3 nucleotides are TGCAGTGCTACGAGGACAGCGCCGATCCTCCACTTT. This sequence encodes CSATRTAPILHF.

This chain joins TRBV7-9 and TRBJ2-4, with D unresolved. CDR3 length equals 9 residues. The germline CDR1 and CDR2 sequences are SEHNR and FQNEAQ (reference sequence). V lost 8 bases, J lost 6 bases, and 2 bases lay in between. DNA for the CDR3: TGTGCCAGCCCAAACATTCAGTACTTC. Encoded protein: CASPNIQYF.

The CDR3 loop is CASSQDTYSGNTIYF. CDR3 nucleotide sequence: TGTGCCAGCAGCCAGGACACGTACTCTGGAAACACCATATATTTT. The chain has TRBV7-8 and TRBJ1-3, with a weak D call TRBD1 (5 bases). The CDR3 runs 15 residues. Germline loops: CDR1 SGHVS, CDR2 FQNEAQ. The V gene lost 5 bases and the J gene lost 0 bases, with 11 bases spanning the gap.

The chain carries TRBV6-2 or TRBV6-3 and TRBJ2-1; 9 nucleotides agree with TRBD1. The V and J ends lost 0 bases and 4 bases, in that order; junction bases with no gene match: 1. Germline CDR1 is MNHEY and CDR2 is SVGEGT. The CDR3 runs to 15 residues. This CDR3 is CASSYSTGGYNEQFF. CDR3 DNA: TGTGCCAGCAGTTACTCGACAGGGGGGTACAATGAGCAGTTCTTC.

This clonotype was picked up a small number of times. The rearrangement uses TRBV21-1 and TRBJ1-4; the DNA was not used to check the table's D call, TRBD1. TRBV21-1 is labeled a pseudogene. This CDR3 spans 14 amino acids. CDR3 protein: CASSSRVLREKLFF. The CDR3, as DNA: TGTGCCAGCAGCAGCCGGGTCCTTCGCGAAAAACTGTTTTTT.

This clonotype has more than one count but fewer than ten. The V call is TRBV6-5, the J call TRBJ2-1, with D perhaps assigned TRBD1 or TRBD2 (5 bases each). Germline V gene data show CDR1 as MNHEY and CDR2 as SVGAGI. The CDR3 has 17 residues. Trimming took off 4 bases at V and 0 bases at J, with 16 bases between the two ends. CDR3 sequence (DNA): TGTGCCAGCAGTTCCTCTTGGGGACGGAACTCCTACAATGAGCAGTTCTTC. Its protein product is CASSSSWGRNSYNEQFF.